This TCR beta chain was sequenced in a study of graft-versus-host responses after intestinal transplantation. Study background: Those transplanted obtained multivisceral, liver-intestinal, or isolated intestinal grafts. Study-wide points: Allograft graft-versus-host to host-versus-graft clonal ratios ran high in patients with graft-donor T cell macrochimerism. Early HvG declines after transplant were associated with peak circulating GvH clone levels. GvH clones were found in recipient marrow; some appeared first in ileum or blood.

CDR1 and CDR2 (germline): SGHRS, YFSETQ. This CDR3 is 14 amino acids long. Trimming stripped 0 bases from V and 2 bases from J, with 8 bases between. Libraries were prepared by immunoSEQ multiplex PCR; TCRdb keeps only in-frame clonotypes and omits some of them. Here the sample spans around 96,000 clones, around nine tenths being singletons. This clone has only one observation. Its antigen is not identified. The material sequenced was unstimulated CD4+ T cells sorted from spleen or lymph node cells, taken before intestinal transplant. This chain uses TRBV5-1 with TRBJ2-5; TRBD2 might be the D (5 bases). This clonotype was sampled from a human donor who received an intestinal transplant. The CDR3 nucleotides are TGCGCCAGCAGCTTGGGAGGGTATCAAGAGACCCAGTACTTC. This translates into CASSLGGYQETQYF.